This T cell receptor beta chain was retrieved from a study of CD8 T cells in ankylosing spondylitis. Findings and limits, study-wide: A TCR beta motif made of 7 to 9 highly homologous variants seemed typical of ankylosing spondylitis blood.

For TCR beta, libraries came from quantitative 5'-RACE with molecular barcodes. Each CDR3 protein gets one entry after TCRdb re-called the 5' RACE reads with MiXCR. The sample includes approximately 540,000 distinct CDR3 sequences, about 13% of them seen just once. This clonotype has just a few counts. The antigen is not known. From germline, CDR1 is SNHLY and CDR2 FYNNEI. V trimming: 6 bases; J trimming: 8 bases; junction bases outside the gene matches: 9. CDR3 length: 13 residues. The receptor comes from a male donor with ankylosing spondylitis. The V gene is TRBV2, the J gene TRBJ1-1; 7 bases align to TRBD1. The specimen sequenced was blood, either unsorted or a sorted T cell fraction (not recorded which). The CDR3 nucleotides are TGTGCCAGCAGCTTGGACCAACAGGGGGAAGCTTTCTTT. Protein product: CASSLDQQGEAFF.